This T cell receptor beta chain was profiled in a study of blood T cell repertoires in COVID-19. Study summary: Acute and convalescent COVID-19 specimens originated in the United States, Italy and Spain. T cells, B-cell-depleted T cells, or PBMCs provided the cDNA or gDNA that served as material.

Authors' data handling: For nucleated cells, counts were estimated from reference gene primer amplification. The table came from immunoSEQ multiplex PCR; TCRdb's copy has only in-frame clones and leaves some out. V and J calls and clone size follow that table, whereas D and trimming were derived from the DNA. The table lists 50,000 to 65,000 clones, 82% of them singletons. The germline gives CDR1 LNHDA, CDR2 SQIVND (reference sequence). After removal of 5 bases from V and 8 bases from J, the junction contained 8 bases not matched to a gene. CDR3 length: 16 amino acids. The sequenced sample consisted of peripheral blood. This sequence originates from a woman aged 60-75 years with acute or convalescent COVID-19. This chain connects TRBV19 to TRBJ2-1; 14 nucleotides match TRBD2. The chain's CDR3 is CASSPRTSGGTDEQFF. DNA for the CDR3: TGTGCCAGTAGTCCACGGACTAGCGGGGGGACGGATGAGCAGTTCTTC.